This T cell receptor beta chain was sequenced during a study of beta chain features in type 1 diabetes. Study-wide results and caveats: Shorter TCRB CDR3s, moderately but significantly so, were found in Type 1 diabetes patients in all four CD4+ subsets.

With 4 bases clipped from V and 6 bases from J, the junction kept 7 bases outside the gene matches. The CDR3 has 14 amino acids. The germline V gene has CDR1 SGHNT and CDR2 YYREEE (reference sequence). Regarding this clone: Its antigen is unidentified.

Every bit of the isolated RNA underwent reverse transcription, so sequencing read expressed TCRB transcripts. Repertoires were generated with immunoSEQ multiplex PCR, while TCRdb's copy carries only in-frame clones and drops some. The sample lists around 170,000 clones, 9% occurring once. This receptor was obtained from a young woman with type 1 diabetes. The chain recombines TRBV5-4 with TRBJ1-5; 7 nucleotides line up with TRBD1. The specimen sequenced was central memory CD4+ T cells from blood. The CDR3 DNA sequence: TGTGCCAGCAGCGGCGGACAGGTGGGTCAGCCCCAGCATTTT. Encoded protein: CASSGGQVGQPQHF.